This TCR beta chain was sequenced in a study of T cell repertoires in cytomegalovirus infection. This clonotype has a handful of counts. CDR3 size: 12 residues. Germline V gene lookup returns CDR1 SQVTM and CDR2 ANQGSEA. The ends were cut back, 6 bases at V and 4 bases at J, with 12 bases in the middle. TCRdb called the reads again in MiXCR, with one record for every CDR3 protein. The sample consists of about 260,000 distinct CDR3 sequences, approximately 14% of them appearing once. The sequenced sample consisted of PBMCs. The chain carries TRBV29-1 and TRBJ1-1; D unclear. This receptor was obtained from a human donor in good health (CMV status not recorded). Some clones in this sample may be carry-over from other donors' samples. CDR3 in DNA: TGCAGCGTAACCGAACCGGGCACTGAAGCTTTCTTT. Residues: CSVTEPGTEAFF.